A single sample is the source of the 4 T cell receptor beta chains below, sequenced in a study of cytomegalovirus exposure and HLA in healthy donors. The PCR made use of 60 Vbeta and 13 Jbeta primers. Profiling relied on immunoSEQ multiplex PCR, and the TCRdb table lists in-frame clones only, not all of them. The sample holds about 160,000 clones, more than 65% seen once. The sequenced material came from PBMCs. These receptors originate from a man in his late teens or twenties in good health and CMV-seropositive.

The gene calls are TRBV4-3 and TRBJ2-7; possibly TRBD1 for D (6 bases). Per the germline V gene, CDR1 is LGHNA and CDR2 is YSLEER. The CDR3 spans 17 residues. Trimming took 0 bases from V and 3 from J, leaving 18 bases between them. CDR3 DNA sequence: TGCGCCAGCAGCCAAGATGTTGTAAGGGGGATTCGCTACGAGCAGTACTTC. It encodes CASSQDVVRGIRYEQYF.

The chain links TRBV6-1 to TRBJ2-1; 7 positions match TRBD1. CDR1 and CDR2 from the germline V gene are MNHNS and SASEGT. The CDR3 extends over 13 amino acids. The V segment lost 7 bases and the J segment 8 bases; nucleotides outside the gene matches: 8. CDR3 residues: CASTLDRVYEQFF. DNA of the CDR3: TGTGCCAGCACTCTTGACAGGGTGTATGAGCAGTTCTTC.

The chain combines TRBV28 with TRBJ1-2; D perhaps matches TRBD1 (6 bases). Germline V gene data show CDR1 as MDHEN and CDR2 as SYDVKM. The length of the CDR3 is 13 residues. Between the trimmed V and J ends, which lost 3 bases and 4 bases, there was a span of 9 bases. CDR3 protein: CASSFTGLYGYTF. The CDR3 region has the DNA TGTGCCAGCAGTTTCACAGGGCTCTATGGCTACACCTTC.

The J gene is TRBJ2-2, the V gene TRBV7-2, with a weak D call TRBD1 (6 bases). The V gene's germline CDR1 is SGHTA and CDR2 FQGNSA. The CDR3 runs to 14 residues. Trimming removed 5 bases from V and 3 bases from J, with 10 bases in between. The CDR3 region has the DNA TGTGCCAGCAGCGAACAGGGCTACACCGGGGAGCTGTTTTTT. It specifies CASSEQGYTGELFF.